The clone carrying this TCR beta chain was counted many times. This CDR3 comprises 14 residues. From germline, CDR1 is ENHRY and CDR2 SYGVKD. The V and J ends lost 6 bases and 6 bases respectively, with 15 bases between them. The sample comes from a study of T cells in Graves' hyperthyroidism and ophthalmopathy. RNA transcripts yielded amplified TCR beta CDR3 regions. TCR CDR3 regions were first amplified by RT-PCR with HTBI primers. TCRdb used MiXCR to reprocess the multiplex PCR reads, holding one entry per CDR3 protein. The data contain over 250,000 distinct CDR3 sequences, about 13% of them seen just once; the ten biggest clones take up roughly 33%. Lactation, pregnancy, other autoimmune disease or uncontrolled infection excluded patients. Thyroid ultrasound and orbital computed tomography, with clinical symptoms and serum thyroxine and TRAb, informed diagnoses. Roughly 10 ml of fresh peripheral blood supplied the PBMCs.

This receptor was identified in a middle-aged woman with Graves' ophthalmopathy. This chain joins TRBV10-3 and TRBJ2-1, with D possibly TRBD1 on 8 matching bases. Sequencing used blood. CDR3 loop: CAIRTGGGGNEQFF. The CDR3 DNA reads as TGTGCCATCAGAACAGGGGGAGGGGGCAATGAGCAGTTCTTC.